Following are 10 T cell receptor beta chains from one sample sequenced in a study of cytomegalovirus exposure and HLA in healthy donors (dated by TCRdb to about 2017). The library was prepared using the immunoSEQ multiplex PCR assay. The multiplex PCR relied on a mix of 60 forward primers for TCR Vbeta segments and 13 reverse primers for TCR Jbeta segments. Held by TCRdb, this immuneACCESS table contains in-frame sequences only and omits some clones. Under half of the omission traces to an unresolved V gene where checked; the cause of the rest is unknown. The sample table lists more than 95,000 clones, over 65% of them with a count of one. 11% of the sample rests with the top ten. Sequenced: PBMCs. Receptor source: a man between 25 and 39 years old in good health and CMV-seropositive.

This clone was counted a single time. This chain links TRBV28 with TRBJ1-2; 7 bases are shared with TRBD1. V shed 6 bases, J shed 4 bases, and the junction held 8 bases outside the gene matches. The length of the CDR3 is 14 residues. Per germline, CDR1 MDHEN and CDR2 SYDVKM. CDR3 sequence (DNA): TGTGCCAGCAGGCTCCAGGGGGTACCCTATGGCTACACCTTC. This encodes CASRLQGVPYGYTF.

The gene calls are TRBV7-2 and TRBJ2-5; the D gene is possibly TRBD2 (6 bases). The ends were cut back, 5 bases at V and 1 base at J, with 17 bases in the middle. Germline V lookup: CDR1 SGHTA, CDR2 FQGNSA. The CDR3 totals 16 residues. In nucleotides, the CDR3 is TGTGCCAGCAGCCCTCCCGGGGGAATGACCCAAGAGACCCAGTACTTC. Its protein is CASSPPGGMTQETQYF.

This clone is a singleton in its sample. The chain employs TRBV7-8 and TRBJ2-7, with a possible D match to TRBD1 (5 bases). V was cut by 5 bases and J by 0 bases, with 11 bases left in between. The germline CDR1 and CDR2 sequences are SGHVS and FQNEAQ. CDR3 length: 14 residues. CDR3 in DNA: TGTGCCAGCAGCCATGGGGCCAGCTCCTACGAGCAGTACTTC. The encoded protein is CASSHGASSYEQYF.

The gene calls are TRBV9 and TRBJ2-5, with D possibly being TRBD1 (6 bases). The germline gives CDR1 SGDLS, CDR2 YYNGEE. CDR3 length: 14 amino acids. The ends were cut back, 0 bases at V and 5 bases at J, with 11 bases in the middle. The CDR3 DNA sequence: TGTGCCAGCAGCGTAGCTACAGGGTTGGAGACCCAGTACTTC. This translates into CASSVATGLETQYF.

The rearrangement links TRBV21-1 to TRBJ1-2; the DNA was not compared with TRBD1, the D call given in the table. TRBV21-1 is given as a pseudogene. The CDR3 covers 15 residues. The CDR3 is CASSKLKGSNYGYTF. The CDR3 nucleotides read TGTGCCAGCAGCAAGCTCAAGGGGTCTAACTATGGCTACACCTTC.

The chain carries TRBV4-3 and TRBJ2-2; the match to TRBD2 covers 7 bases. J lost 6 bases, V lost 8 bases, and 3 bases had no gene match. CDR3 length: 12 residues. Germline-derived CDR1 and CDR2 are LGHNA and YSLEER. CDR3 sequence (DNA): TGCGCCAGCCAGCGGGGCCCCGGGGAGCTGTTTTTT. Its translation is CASQRGPGELFF.

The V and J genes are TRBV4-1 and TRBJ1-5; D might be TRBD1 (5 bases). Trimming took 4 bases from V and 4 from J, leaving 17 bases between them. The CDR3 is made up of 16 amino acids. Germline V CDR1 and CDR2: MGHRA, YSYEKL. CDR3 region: CASSRTWAGLNQPQHF. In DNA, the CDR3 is TGCGCCAGCAGCCGAACCTGGGCAGGGCTGAATCAGCCCCAGCATTTT.

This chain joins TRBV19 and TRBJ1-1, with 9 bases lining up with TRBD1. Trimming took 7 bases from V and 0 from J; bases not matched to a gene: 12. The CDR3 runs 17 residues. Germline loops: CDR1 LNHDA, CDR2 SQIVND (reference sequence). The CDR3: CASTSLGQGPLNTEAFF. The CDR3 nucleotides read TGTGCCAGTACAAGTCTAGGACAGGGGCCCCTGAACACTGAAGCTTTCTTT.

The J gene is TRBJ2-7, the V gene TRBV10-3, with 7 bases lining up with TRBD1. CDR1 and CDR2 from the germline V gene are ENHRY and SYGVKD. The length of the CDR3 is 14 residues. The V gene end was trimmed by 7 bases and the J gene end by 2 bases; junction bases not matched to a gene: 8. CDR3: CAIKGRQGAYEQYF. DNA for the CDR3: TGTGCCATCAAGGGTCGGCAGGGGGCCTACGAGCAGTACTTC.

The CDR3 protein is CASSVDRFAEAFF. CDR3 DNA sequence: TGTGCCAGCAGTGTCGACAGGTTCGCTGAAGCTTTCTTT. The chain employs TRBV27 and TRBJ1-1, with a possible D match to TRBD1 (6 bases). The CDR3 is made up of 13 amino acids. The V end lost 5 bases, the J end lost 6 bases, and 13 bases lay between the germline ends. Germline CDR1 and CDR2: MNHEY and SMNVEV (reference sequence).